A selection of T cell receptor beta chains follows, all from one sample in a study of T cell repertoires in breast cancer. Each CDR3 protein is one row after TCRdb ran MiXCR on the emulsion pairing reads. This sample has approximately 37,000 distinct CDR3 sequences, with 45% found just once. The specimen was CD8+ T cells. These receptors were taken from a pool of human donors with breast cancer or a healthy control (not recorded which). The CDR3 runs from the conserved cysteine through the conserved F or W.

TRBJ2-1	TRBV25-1	CASSETELHEQFF
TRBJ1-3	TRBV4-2	CASSQEHGAGNTIYF
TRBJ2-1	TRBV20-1	CSASRDPHNEQFF
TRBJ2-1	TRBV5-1	CASSLNGGASSYNEQFF
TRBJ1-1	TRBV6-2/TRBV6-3	CASRSGTSNEAFF
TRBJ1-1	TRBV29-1	CSVPGHQNTEAFF
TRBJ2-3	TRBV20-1	CSARVPGLAGGGTDTQYF
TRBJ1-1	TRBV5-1	CASSPTAGNTEAFF
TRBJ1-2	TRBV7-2	CASSLIGDSGYTF
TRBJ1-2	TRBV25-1	CASSVVGARGYTF
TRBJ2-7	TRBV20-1	CSGSDSYEQYF
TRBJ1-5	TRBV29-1	CSVGDIAQPQHF
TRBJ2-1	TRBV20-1	CSARESSGSRWNEQFF
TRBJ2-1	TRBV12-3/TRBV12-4	CASTSLRTSEYNEQFF
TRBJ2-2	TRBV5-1	CASSLQGAENTGELFF
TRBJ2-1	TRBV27	CASSSTTDNEQFF
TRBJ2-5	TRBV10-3	CAIRRTDQETQYF
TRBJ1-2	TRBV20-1	CSAARDPGVAMRDNYGYTF
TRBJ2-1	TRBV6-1	CASSSRGNEQFF
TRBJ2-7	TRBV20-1	CSAPVPPYEQYF
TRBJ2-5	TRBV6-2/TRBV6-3	CASNPPRGETQHF